These 7 T cell receptor beta chains originate from one sample sequenced in a study of beta chain features in type 1 diabetes. For these TCRs, the target antigens are not known. Whole-study results and caveats: In every one of the four CD4+ subsets, TCRB CDR3s were moderately but significantly shorter in Type 1 diabetes patients.

Expressed TCRB transcripts were sequenced because the isolated RNA had all been reverse transcribed beforehand. The data were produced by immunoSEQ multiplex PCR, yet TCRdb's version contains in-frame clones alone and is incomplete. The sample lists a few hundred thousand clones, around 16% occurring once. Sequencing used naive CD4+ T cells from blood. Source of these receptors: a man between 18 and 29 years old with type 1 diabetes.

This chain connects TRBV14 to TRBJ1-4; the D is unclear. The CDR3 is 14 residues long. Trimming took 0 bases from V and 4 from J, leaving 6 bases between them. The germline CDR1 and CDR2 sequences are SGHDN and FVKESK. CDR3 nucleotides: TGTGCCAGCAGCCAAGACCACAGTAATGAAAAACTGTTTTTT. Residues: CASSQDHSNEKLFF.

The rearrangement links TRBV30 to TRBJ1-2; D is possibly TRBD1 (5 bases). This CDR3 comprises 14 residues. The V gene lost 2 bases and the J gene lost 6 bases, with 16 bases spanning the gap. CDR1 GTSNPN and CDR2 SVGIG come from the germline V gene (reference sequence). CDR3 loop: CAWSRRTGGNGYTF. CDR3 DNA sequence: TGTGCCTGGAGTCGCCGAACCGGGGGGAATGGCTACACCTTC.

This chain connects TRBV5-1 to TRBJ2-5; D remains ambiguous. The J call is doubtful: the DNA matches TRBJ2-7 better. CDR3 length: 13 residues. Germline V lookup: CDR1 SGHRS, CDR2 YFSETQ. CDR3 protein: CASSQSQAYEQYF. CDR3 DNA sequence: TGCGCCAGCAGCCAATCCCAAGCCTACGAGCAGTACTTC.

This clone was observed a handful of times. This chain joins TRBV5-1 and TRBJ2-3; the D is unclear. V was trimmed by 0 bases and J by 3 bases, leaving 2 bases between them. This CDR3 contains 12 residues. Germline-derived CDR1 and CDR2 are SGHRS and YFSETQ. The CDR3 is CASSLATDTQYF. CDR3 nucleotide sequence: TGCGCCAGCAGCTTGGCGACAGATACGCAGTATTTT. Together with reference TRBV5-1 and TRBJ2-3, the CDR3 gives the full variable domain: KAGVTQTPRYLIKTRGQQVTLSCSPISGHRSVSWYQQTPGQGLQFLFEYFSETQRNKGNFPGRFSGRQFSNSRSEMNVSTLELGDSALYLCASSLATDTQYFGPGTRLTVL.

The V and J genes are TRBV30 and TRBJ1-5; TRBD1 is a possible D gene (6 bases). CDR3 length: 14 residues. The germline CDR1 and CDR2 sequences are GTSNPN and SVGIG (reference sequence). V gave up 0 bases and J gave up 9 bases, with 15 bases separating them. CDR3 bases: TGTGCCTGGAGTGTATTTGAGGGGGGGCTGCCCCAGCATTTT. Translation: CAWSVFEGGLPQHF.

This clone turned up a few times. V and J are TRBV30 and TRBJ2-5; tentatively, D is TRBD2 (5 bases). Trimming shortened V by 5 bases and J by 5 bases, and 15 bases separated the two germline ends. Germline assignment: CDR1 GTSNPN and CDR2 SVGIG (reference sequence). The CDR3 runs 13 residues. The CDR3 reads CAWDYSVMETQYF. The CDR3 nucleotides read TGTGCCTGGGATTATAGCGTGATGGAGACCCAGTACTTC.

The genes are TRBV9 and TRBJ2-7, with D tentatively TRBD1 (6 bases). The CDR3 is 15 residues long. Trimming cost V 0 bases and J 3 bases, with 13 bases left between them. The germline gives CDR1 SGDLS, CDR2 YYNGEE. CDR3 DNA: TGTGCCAGCAGCGTAGAAGGGGGAGCCGGCTACGAGCAGTACTTC. Its translation is CASSVEGGAGYEQYF.